The 8 T cell receptor beta chains given below trace back to one sample, sequenced in a study of cytomegalovirus exposure and HLA in healthy donors (dated by TCRdb to the late 2010s). Library method: the immunoSEQ multiplex PCR assay. A mixture of 60 forward primers for TCR Vbeta segments and 13 reverse primers for TCR Jbeta segments was used in the multiplex PCR. TCRdb stores this immuneACCESS table with in-frame sequences only. Part of the clones is absent; in the studies checked, under half of the shortfall reflects unresolved V genes, and no reason is known for the rest. The sample yields under 200,000 clones; 70% to 85% were counted once. Of the sample, 2% to 2.5% is held by the ten largest clones. The sample comprised PBMCs. The receptors shown here come from a man between 50 and 59 years old in good health and CMV-seropositive.

The J gene is TRBJ1-1, the V gene TRBV30; TRBD1 matches at 7 bases. The CDR3 spans 12 residues. Germline CDR1 is GTSNPN and CDR2 is SVGIG (reference sequence). Trimming took 4 bases from V and 6 from J; bases not matched to a gene: 5. CDR3 sequence reads: CAWNTGQAEAFF. CDR3 coding DNA: TGTGCCTGGAATACCGGACAGGCTGAAGCTTTCTTT.

The chain links TRBV18 to TRBJ2-3; tentative D call: TRBD1 (5 bases). The ends were cut back, 5 bases at V and 5 bases at J, with 11 bases in the middle. The CDR3 is 13 residues long. Germline CDR1 reads KGHSH; CDR2 reads LQKENI. The CDR3, as DNA: TGTGCCAGCTCATACCAGGGTAGAGATACGCAGTATTTT. Encoded protein: CASSYQGRDTQYF.

The V and J genes are TRBV2 and TRBJ2-5; D not resolved. The germline V gene has CDR1 SNHLY and CDR2 FYNNEI. Trimming cost V 7 bases and J 3 bases, with 12 bases left between them. This CDR3 is built from 13 residues. CDR3 protein: CASIRLREETQYF. The CDR3 DNA sequence: TGTGCCAGCATAAGACTGCGTGAAGAGACCCAGTACTTC.

The gene calls are TRBV7-2 and TRBJ2-7, with 7 bases fitting TRBD1. Germline V gene lookup returns CDR1 SGHTA and CDR2 FQGNSA. The CDR3 has 14 amino acids. V lost 4 bases to trimming and J lost 2 bases; unmatched junction nucleotides: 5. In DNA form, the CDR3 reads TGTGCCAGCAGCTCGACAGGGAGACCCTACGAGCAGTACTTC. It encodes CASSSTGRPYEQYF.

Details on this clone: In the same sample, other DNA sequences code for this CDR3. The V gene is TRBV5-4, the J gene TRBJ2-7; 14 nucleotides line up with TRBD2. Germline CDR1 reads SGHNT; CDR2 reads YYREEE (reference sequence). This CDR3 contains 15 residues. Losses at the gene ends were 4 bases for V and 3 bases for J; bases not matched to a gene: 3. CDR3 residues: CASSGGTSGGYEQYF. The CDR3 nucleotides read TGTGCCAGCAGCGGGGGGACTAGCGGGGGCTACGAGCAGTACTTC.

This clone has just one count. The rearrangement uses TRBV7-9 and TRBJ1-6; D uncertain. Trimming left V 5 bases short and J 8 bases short, with 13 bases between. The CDR3 is made up of 14 amino acids. The germline CDR1 and CDR2 sequences are SEHNR and FQNEAQ (reference sequence). CDR3 sequence: CASSAMVRHSPLHF. DNA for the CDR3: TGTGCCAGCAGCGCTATGGTCCGTCATTCACCCCTCCACTTT.

To note about this clone: This same CDR3 is encoded by further DNA sequences in the sample. The chain couples TRBV6-1 to TRBJ2-7, with 8 nucleotides matching TRBD1. J was trimmed by 7 bases and V by 4 bases; bases with no gene match: 18. This CDR3 comprises 17 residues. The germline V gene encodes CDR1 MNHNS and CDR2 SASEGT. The CDR3, as DNA: TGTGCCAGCAGTGTTCGATTTCCGGGCCAGGGGGCGAGTGAGCAGTACTTC. This encodes CASSVRFPGQGASEQYF.

The J gene is TRBJ1-2, the V gene TRBV6-1; D gene ambiguous. The CDR3 totals 11 residues. Germline V gene data show CDR1 as MNHNS and CDR2 as SASEGT. V shed 7 bases and J shed 4 bases, with 7 bases lying between them. This CDR3 is CASTAIYGYTF. The CDR3 DNA is TGTGCCAGCACCGCGATCTATGGCTACACCTTC.